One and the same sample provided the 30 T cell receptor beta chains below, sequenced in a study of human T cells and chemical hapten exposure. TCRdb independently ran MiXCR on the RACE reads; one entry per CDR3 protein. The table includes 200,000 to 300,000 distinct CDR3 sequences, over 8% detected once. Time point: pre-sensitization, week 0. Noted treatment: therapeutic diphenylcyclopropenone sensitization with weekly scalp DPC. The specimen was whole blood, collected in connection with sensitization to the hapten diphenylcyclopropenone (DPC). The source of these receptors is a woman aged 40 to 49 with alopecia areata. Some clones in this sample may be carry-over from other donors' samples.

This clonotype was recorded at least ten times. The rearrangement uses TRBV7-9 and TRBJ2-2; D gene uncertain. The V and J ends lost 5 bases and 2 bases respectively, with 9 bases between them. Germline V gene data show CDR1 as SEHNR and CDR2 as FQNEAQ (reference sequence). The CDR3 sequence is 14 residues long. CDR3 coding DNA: TGTGCCAGCAGCCCTACAGAAAACACCGGGGAGCTGTTTTTT. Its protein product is CASSPTENTGELFF. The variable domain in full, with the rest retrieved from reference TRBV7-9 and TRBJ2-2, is DTGVSQNPRHKITKRGQNVTFRCDPISEHNRLYWYRQTLGQGPEFLTYFQNEAQLEKSRLLSDRFSAERPKGSFSTLEIQRTEQGDSAMYLCASSPTENTGELFFGEGSRLTVL.

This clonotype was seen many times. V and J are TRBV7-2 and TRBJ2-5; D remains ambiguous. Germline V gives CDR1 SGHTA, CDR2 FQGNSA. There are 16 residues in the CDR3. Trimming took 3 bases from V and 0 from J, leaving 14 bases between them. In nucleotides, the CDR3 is TGTGCCAGCAGCTTGCGCGGACGCACGTACCAAGAGACCCAGTACTTC. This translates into CASSLRGRTYQETQYF.

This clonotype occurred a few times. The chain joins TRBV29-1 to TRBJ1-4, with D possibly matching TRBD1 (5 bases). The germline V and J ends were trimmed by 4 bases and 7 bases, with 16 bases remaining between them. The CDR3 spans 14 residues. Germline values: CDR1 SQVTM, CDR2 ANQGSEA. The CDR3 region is CSVASGQGGEKLFF. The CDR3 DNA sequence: TGCAGCGTTGCCTCAGGCCAGGGCGGTGAAAAACTGTTTTTT.

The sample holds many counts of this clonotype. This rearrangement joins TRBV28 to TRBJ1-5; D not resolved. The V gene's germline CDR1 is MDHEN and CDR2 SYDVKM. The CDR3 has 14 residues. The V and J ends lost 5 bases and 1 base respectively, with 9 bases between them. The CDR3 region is CASSEAPSNQPQHF. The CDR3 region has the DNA TGTGCCAGCAGTGAAGCCCCGAGCAATCAGCCCCAGCATTTT.

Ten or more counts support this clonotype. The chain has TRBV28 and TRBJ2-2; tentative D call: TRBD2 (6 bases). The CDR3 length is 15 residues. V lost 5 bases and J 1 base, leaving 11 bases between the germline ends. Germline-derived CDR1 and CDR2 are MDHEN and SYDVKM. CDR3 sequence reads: CASSLGGRNTGELFF. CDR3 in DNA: TGTGCCAGCAGTCTCGGGGGACGGAACACCGGGGAGCTGTTTTTT. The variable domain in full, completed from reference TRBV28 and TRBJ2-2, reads DVKVTQSSRYLVKRTGEKVFLECVQDMDHENMFWYRQDPGLGLRLIYFSYDVKMKEKGDIPEGYSVSREKKERFSLILESASTNQTSMYLCASSLGGRNTGELFFGEGSRLTVL.

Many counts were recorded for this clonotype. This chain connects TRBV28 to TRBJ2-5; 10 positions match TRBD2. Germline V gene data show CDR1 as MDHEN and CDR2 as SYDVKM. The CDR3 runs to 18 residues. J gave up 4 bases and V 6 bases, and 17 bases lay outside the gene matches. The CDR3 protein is CASSPSQRAGGRGETQYF. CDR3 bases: TGTGCCAGCAGCCCCTCACAGAGAGCGGGAGGGAGAGGAGAGACCCAGTACTTC.

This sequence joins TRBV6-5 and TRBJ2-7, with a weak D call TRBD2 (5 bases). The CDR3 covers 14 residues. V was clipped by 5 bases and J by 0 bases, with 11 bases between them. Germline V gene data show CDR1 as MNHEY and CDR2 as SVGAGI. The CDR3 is CASSQDFSSYEQYF. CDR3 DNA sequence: TGTGCCAGCAGTCAGGACTTCAGCTCCTACGAGCAGTACTTC.

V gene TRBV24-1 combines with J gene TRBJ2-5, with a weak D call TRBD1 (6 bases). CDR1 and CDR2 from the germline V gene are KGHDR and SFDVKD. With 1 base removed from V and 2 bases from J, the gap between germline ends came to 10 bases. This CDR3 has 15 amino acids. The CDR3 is CATSDFRTAQETQYF. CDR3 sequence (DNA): TGTGCCACCAGTGATTTCAGGACAGCGCAAGAGACCCAGTACTTC.

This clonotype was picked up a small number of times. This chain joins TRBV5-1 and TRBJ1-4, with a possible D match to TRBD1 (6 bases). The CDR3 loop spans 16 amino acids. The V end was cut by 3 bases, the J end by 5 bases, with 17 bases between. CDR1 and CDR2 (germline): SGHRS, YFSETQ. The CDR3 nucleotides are TGCGCCAGCAGCTCGGGACACCCTTCTGGGAATGAAAAACTGTTTTTT. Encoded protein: CASSSGHPSGNEKLFF.

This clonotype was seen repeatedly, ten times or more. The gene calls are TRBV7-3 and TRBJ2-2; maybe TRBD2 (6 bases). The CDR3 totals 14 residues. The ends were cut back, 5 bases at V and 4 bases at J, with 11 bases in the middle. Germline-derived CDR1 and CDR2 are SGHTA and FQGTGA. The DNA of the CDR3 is TGTGCCAGCAGCCGACTAGTAGCCACCGGGGAGCTGTTTTTT. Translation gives CASSRLVATGELFF.

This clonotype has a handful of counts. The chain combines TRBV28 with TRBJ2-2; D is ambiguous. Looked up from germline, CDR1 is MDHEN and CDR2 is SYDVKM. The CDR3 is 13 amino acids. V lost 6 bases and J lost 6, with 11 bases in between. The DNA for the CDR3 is TGTGCCAGCAGCTTAGCCGTCCCCGGGGAGCTGTTTTTT. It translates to CASSLAVPGELFF.

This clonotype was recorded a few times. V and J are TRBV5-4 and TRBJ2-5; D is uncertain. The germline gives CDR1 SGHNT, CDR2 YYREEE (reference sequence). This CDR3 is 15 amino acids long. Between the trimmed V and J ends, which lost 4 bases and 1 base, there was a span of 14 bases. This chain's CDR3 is CASSQAMGSQETQYF. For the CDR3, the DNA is TGTGCCAGCAGCCAAGCGATGGGGTCCCAAGAGACCCAGTACTTC.

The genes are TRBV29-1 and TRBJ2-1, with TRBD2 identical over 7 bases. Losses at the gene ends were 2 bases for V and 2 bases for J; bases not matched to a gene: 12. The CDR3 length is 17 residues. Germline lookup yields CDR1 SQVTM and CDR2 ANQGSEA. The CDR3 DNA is TGCAGCGTTGAAATCGACTCCTCGGCGGGAGCCTACAATGAGCAGTTCTTC. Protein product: CSVEIDSSAGAYNEQFF.

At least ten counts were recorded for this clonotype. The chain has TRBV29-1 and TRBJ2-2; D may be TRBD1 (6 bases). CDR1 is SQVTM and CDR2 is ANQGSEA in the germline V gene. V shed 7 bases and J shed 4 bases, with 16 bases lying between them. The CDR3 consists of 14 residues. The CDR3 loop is CSARPGTPTGELFF. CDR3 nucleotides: TGCAGCGCTCGGCCCGGGACACCCACCGGGGAGCTGTTTTTT.

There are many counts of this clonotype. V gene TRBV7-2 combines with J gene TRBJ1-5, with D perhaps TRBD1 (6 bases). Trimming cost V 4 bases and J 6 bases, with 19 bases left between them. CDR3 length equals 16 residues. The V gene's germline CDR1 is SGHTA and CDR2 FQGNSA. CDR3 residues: CASSYLPMEGVQPQHF. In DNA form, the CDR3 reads TGTGCCAGCAGCTATCTCCCCATGGAGGGGGTTCAGCCCCAGCATTTT.

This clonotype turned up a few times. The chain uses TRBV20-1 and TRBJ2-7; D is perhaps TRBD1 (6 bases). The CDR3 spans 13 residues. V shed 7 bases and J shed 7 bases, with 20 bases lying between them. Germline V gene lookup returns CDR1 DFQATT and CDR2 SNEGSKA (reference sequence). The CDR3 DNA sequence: TGCAGTGGAGACAGGCGGGCCCTGGGGGAGCAGTACTTC. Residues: CSGDRRALGEQYF.

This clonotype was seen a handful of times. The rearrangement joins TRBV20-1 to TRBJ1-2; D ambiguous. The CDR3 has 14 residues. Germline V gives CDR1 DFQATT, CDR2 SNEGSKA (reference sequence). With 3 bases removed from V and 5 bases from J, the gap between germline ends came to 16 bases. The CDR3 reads CSASGVSAAYGYTF. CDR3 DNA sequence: TGCAGTGCTAGCGGCGTTTCGGCAGCTTATGGCTACACCTTC.

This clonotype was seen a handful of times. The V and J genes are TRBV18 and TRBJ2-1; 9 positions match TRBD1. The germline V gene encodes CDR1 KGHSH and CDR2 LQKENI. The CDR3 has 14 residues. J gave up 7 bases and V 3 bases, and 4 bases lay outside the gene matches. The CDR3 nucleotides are TGTGCCAGCTCACCCGGGACAGGGTTTAATGAGCAGTTCTTC. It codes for CASSPGTGFNEQFF. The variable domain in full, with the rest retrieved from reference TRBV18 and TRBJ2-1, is NAGVMQNPRHLVRRRGQEARLRCSPMKGHSHVYWYRQLPEEGLKFMVYLQKENIIDESGMPKERFSAEFPKEGPSILRIQQVVRGDSAAYFCASSPGTGFNEQFFGPGTRLTVL.

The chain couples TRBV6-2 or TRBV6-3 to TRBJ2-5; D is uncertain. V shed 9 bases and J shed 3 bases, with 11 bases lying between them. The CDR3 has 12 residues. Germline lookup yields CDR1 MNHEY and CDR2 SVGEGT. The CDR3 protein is CASQQTEETQYF. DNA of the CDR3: TGTGCCAGTCAACAGACGGAAGAGACCCAGTACTTC.

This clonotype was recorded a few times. The CDR3 loop is CASSVGIGGSTDTQYF. The CDR3 nucleotides are TGTGCCAGCAGCGTAGGGATCGGCGGGAGCACAGATACGCAGTATTTT. The chain combines TRBV9 with TRBJ2-3, with D possibly being TRBD2 (5 bases). This CDR3 has 16 amino acids. Germline V gene sequence: CDR1 SGDLS, CDR2 YYNGEE. The V end was cut by 0 bases, the J end by 0 bases, with 11 bases between.

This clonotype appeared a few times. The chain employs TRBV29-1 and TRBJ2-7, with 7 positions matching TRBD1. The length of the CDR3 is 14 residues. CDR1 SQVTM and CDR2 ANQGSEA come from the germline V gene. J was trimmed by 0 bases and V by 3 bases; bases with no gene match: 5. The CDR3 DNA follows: TGCAGCGTTGACCCGGACAGGCGCTCCTACGAGCAGTACTTC. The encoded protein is CSVDPDRRSYEQYF.

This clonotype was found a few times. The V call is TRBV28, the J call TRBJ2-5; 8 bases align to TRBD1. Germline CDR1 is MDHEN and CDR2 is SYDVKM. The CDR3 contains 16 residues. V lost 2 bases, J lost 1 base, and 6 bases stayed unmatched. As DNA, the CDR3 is TGTGCCAGCAGTTTAGGCCCTGGACAGGGCCAAGAGACCCAGTACTTC. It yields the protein CASSLGPGQGQETQYF.

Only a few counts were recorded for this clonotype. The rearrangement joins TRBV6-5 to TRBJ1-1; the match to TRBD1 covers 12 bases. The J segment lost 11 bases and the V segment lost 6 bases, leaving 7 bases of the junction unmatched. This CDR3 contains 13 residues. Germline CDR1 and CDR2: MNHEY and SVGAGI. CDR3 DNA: TGTGCCAGCAGGGACCGGGACAGGGGGCATGCTTTCTTT. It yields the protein CASRDRDRGHAFF.

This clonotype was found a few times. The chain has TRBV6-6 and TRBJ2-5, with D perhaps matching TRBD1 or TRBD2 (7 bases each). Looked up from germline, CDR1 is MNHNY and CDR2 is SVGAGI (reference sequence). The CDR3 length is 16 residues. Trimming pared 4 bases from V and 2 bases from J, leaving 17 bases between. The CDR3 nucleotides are TGTGCCAGCAGTTTTACACGACAGGGAGGGCAAGAGACCCAGTACTTC. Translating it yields CASSFTRQGGQETQYF.

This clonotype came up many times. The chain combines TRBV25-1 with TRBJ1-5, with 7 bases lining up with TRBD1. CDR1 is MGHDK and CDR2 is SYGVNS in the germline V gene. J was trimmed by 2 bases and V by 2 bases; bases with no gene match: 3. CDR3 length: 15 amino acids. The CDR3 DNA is TGTGCCAGCAGTGAAACAGGGGCGGGCAATCAGCCCCAGCATTTT. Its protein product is CASSETGAGNQPQHF.

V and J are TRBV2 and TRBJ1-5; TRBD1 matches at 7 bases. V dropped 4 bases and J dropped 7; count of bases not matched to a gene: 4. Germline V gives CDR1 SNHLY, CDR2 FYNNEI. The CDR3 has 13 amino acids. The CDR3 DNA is TGTGCCAGCAGTGCGCAGGGGGGCCAGCCCCAGCATTTT. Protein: CASSAQGGQPQHF.

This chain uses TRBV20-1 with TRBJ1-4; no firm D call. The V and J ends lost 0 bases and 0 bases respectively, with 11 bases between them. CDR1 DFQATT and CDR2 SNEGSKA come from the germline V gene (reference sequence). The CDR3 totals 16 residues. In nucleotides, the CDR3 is TGCAGTGCTAGAGATTTAGGAGCCGCAACTAATGAAAAACTGTTTTTT. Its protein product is CSARDLGAATNEKLFF.

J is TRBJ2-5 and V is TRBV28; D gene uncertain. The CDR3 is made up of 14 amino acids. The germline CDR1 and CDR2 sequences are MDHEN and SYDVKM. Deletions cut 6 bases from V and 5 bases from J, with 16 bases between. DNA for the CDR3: TGTGCCAGCAGCATCCCTGGTGGGTACGAGACCCAGTACTTC. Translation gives CASSIPGGYETQYF.

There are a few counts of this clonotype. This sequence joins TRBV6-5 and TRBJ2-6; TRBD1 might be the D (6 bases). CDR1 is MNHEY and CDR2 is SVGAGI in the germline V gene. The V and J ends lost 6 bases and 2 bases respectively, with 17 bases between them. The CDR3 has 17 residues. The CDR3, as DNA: TGTGCCAGCAGGCCGGGACAAGGGGAACCTGGGGCCAACGTCCTGACTTTC. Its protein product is CASRPGQGEPGANVLTF.

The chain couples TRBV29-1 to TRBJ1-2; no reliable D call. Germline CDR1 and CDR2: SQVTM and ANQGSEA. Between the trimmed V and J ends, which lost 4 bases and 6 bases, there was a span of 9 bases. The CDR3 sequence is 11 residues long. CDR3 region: CSVATRDGYTF. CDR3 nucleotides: TGCAGCGTTGCCACAAGGGATGGCTACACCTTC.